One sample yielded the 21 T cell receptor beta chains listed below, sequenced in a study of T cell responses to AZD1222 COVID-19 vaccine. Sequenced by immunoSEQ multiplex PCR; TCRdb stores in-frame clones only, minus some. The table includes 100,000 to 150,000 clones, approximately 85% detected once. The specimen comprised peripheral blood, sampled 28 days after the second AZD1222 dose. The receptor source for this set is an adult who received the AZD1222 COVID-19 vaccine.

This sequence joins TRBV9 and TRBJ2-5; either TRBD1 or TRBD2 may supply D (6 bases each). V was pared by 4 bases and J by 5 bases, with 18 bases between. Looked up from germline, CDR1 is SGDLS and CDR2 is YYNGEE. The CDR3 runs to 15 residues. CDR3 sequence (DNA): TGTGCCAGCAGCTCAGACCCGGGGGCCGGGGAGACCCAGTACTTC. Protein: CASSSDPGAGETQYF.

This rearrangement joins TRBV6-6 to TRBJ1-1; no definite D call. Germline CDR1 reads MNHNY; CDR2 reads SVGAGI (reference sequence). V lost 9 bases to trimming and J lost 1 base, with 12 bases between them. This CDR3 is built from 13 residues. The CDR3 region is CASGWDTNTEAFF. DNA for the CDR3: TGTGCCAGTGGGTGGGATACGAACACTGAAGCTTTCTTT.

The chain has TRBV6-2 or TRBV6-3 and TRBJ1-1; maybe TRBD1 (6 bases). This CDR3 has 13 amino acids. Germline loops: CDR1 MNHEY, CDR2 SVGEGT. V was shortened by 0 bases and J by 6 bases, with 8 bases between the two germline ends. CDR3 nucleotides: TGTGCCAGCAGTTACTCGACAGGAGCTGAAGCTTTCTTT. Protein product: CASSYSTGAEAFF.

This chain uses TRBV5-1 with TRBJ1-5; 8 bases align to TRBD1. Trimming at V came to 5 bases and at J to 6 bases, leaving 10 bases not matched to a gene. The germline gives CDR1 SGHRS, CDR2 YFSETQ. There are 15 residues in the CDR3. CDR3 nucleotides: TGCGCCAGCAGTACCGGACAGGGTGGAAGTCAGCCCCAGCATTTT. Its protein product is CASSTGQGGSQPQHF.

V is TRBV7-2 and J is TRBJ2-7; D might be TRBD1 or TRBD2, each matching 5 bases. The CDR3 sequence is 15 residues long. The germline V gene has CDR1 SGHTA and CDR2 FQGNSA. Trimming pared 0 bases from V and 0 bases from J, leaving 9 bases between. The CDR3 protein is CASSLAAGSSYEQYF. As DNA, the CDR3 is TGTGCCAGCAGCTTAGCGGCAGGGAGCTCCTACGAGCAGTACTTC.

CDR3 residues: CASSHVGETEAFF. DNA for the CDR3: TGTGCCAGCAGCCACGTGGGGGAAACTGAAGCTTTCTTT. V gene TRBV6-5 combines with J gene TRBJ1-1, with D maybe TRBD1 (5 bases). Germline loops: CDR1 MNHEY, CDR2 SVGAGI. Between the trimmed V and J ends, which lost 6 bases and 5 bases, there was a span of 13 bases. This CDR3 comprises 13 residues.

In its sample, this clone was seen once. The chain employs TRBV7-2 and TRBJ2-5, with D tentatively TRBD2 (6 bases). CDR3 length: 13 residues. Trimming shortened V by 1 base and J by 5 bases, and 8 bases separated the two germline ends. Germline V CDR1 and CDR2: SGHTA, FQGNSA. The CDR3 here is CASSLVGGETQYF. The CDR3 bases are TGTGCCAGCAGCTTAGTTGGGGGGGAGACCCAGTACTTC.

This clone was seen just once. The V call is TRBV6-2 or TRBV6-3, the J call TRBJ1-3, with D possibly TRBD1 on 6 matching bases. The ends were cut back, 5 bases at V and 5 bases at J, with 13 bases in the middle. Per the germline V gene, CDR1 is MNHEY and CDR2 is SVGEGT. This CDR3 region has 14 residues. The CDR3 sequence: CASSQDRQRNTIYF. The CDR3 nucleotides are TGTGCCAGCAGTCAAGACAGGCAACGAAACACCATATATTTT.

Of note for this clone: Other DNA sequences in the same sample also yield this CDR3. The rearrangement links TRBV7-8 to TRBJ1-3; maybe TRBD1 (5 bases). The CDR3 is 16 amino acids. Germline CDR1 is SGHVS and CDR2 is FQNEAQ. V lost 5 bases to trimming and J lost 0 bases, with 14 bases between them. The CDR3 region is CASSLVGHRSGNTIYF. The CDR3 nucleotides read TGTGCCAGCAGCCTAGTCGGACATCGCTCTGGAAACACCATATATTTT.

The rearrangement joins TRBV30 to TRBJ2-1, with 7 positions matching TRBD2. V was clipped by 2 bases and J by 2 bases; unmatched bases: 6. CDR3 length: 15 residues. From germline, CDR1 is GTSNPN and CDR2 SVGIG (reference sequence). CDR3 sequence reads: CAWSSGVGAYNEQFF. In DNA form, the CDR3 reads TGTGCCTGGAGTAGCGGGGTCGGGGCCTACAATGAGCAGTTCTTC.

The gene calls are TRBV4-3 and TRBJ1-5; D is undetermined. Germline-derived CDR1 and CDR2 are LGHNA and YSLEER. With 0 bases removed from V and 0 bases from J, the gap between germline ends came to 9 bases. The CDR3 extends over 16 amino acids. The CDR3 sequence is CASSQDWQNSNQPQHF. In DNA, the CDR3 is TGCGCCAGCAGCCAAGATTGGCAGAATAGCAATCAGCCCCAGCATTTT.

Only a few counts were recorded for this clone. The rearrangement joins TRBV6-5 to TRBJ2-7; 7 bases fit TRBD1. Germline values: CDR1 MNHEY, CDR2 SVGAGI. With 7 bases clipped from V and 4 bases from J, the junction kept 10 bases outside the gene matches. This CDR3 spans 14 amino acids. As DNA, the CDR3 is TGTGCCAGCAAGGTGGACAGGTCGCCTTACGAGCAGTACTTC. It translates to CASKVDRSPYEQYF.

Here the CDR3 DNA reads TGCGCCAGCAGCTTGGTGGCTAGAGGGGAAACAGATACGCAGTATTTT. Protein: CASSLVARGETDTQYF. The chain joins TRBV5-1 to TRBJ2-3; D possibly uses TRBD1 or TRBD2 (5 bases each). The length of the CDR3 is 16 residues. V lost 0 bases, J lost 3 bases, and 14 bases lay in between. The germline V gene encodes CDR1 SGHRS and CDR2 YFSETQ.

The chain joins TRBV2 to TRBJ2-5, with 11 bases identical to TRBD1. CDR1 and CDR2 from the germline V gene are SNHLY and FYNNEI. The CDR3 contains 16 residues. J was trimmed by 5 bases and V by 6 bases; bases with no gene match: 11. The CDR3 reads CASRDRTGGGGETQYF. The CDR3 bases are TGTGCCAGCAGGGATAGGACAGGGGGCGGCGGGGAGACCCAGTACTTC.

The chain employs TRBV10-3 and TRBJ1-5; 10 positions agree with TRBD1. CDR1 and CDR2 (germline): ENHRY, SYGVKD. J was trimmed by 6 bases and V by 4 bases; bases with no gene match: 6. CDR3 length equals 15 residues. CDR3 nucleotides: TGTGCCATCAGTGCCCGGACAGGGGGAGGTCAGCCCCAGCATTTT. Its protein product is CAISARTGGGQPQHF.

The CDR3 here is CASSLKGTGEKLFF. The CDR3 region has the DNA TGTGCCAGCAGCTTGAAAGGGACAGGTGAAAAACTGTTTTTT. The rearrangement links TRBV5-4 to TRBJ1-4; 8 positions match TRBD1. The CDR3 runs 14 residues. With V trimmed by 1 base and J by 7 bases, 3 bases remained unmatched. Per germline, CDR1 SGHNT and CDR2 YYREEE (reference sequence).

The V gene is TRBV11-2, the J gene TRBJ1-2; D remains unclear. The V gene's germline CDR1 is SGHAT and CDR2 FQNNGV. The CDR3 extends over 15 amino acids. V was shortened by 2 bases and J by 6 bases, with 16 bases between the two germline ends. The CDR3 nucleotides read TGTGCCAGCAGCTTATCTGGGCGGATCATGGATGGCTACACCTTC. It is translated as CASSLSGRIMDGYTF.

CDR3 coding DNA: TGCGCCAGCAGCTTGGGGGGGCAGAACATTCAGTACTTC. Protein sequence: CASSLGGQNIQYF. This sequence joins TRBV5-1 and TRBJ2-4, with D possibly matching TRBD1 (6 bases). The length of the CDR3 is 13 residues. V shed 0 bases and J shed 7 bases, with 8 bases lying between them. Germline CDR1 reads SGHRS; CDR2 reads YFSETQ.

V is TRBV10-1 and J is TRBJ1-5; the D gene is possibly TRBD1 (6 bases). The V and J ends lost 7 bases and 0 bases respectively, with 13 bases between them. This CDR3 region has 15 residues. CDR1 and CDR2 from the germline V gene are WNHNN and SYGVQD (reference sequence). For the CDR3, the DNA is TGCGCCAGCATGAGGGACATCTTTAGCAATCAGCCCCAGCATTTT. Encoded protein: CASMRDIFSNQPQHF.

V gene TRBV4-3 combines with J gene TRBJ2-1; 8 bases align to TRBD2. Trimming at V came to 0 bases and at J to 3 bases, leaving 10 bases not matched to a gene. The germline gives CDR1 LGHNA, CDR2 YSLEER. This CDR3 has 18 amino acids. The CDR3 region has the DNA TGCGCCAGCAGCCAAGATCTGTCCGGGGGGGGCCTCTACAATGAGCAGTTCTTC. This encodes CASSQDLSGGGLYNEQFF.

The genes are TRBV5-5 and TRBJ2-7; D tentatively reads TRBD1 or TRBD2 (5 bases each). The CDR3 spans 12 residues. Trimming stripped 4 bases from V and 5 bases from J, with 10 bases between. The germline CDR1 and CDR2 sequences are SGHKS and YYEKEE (reference sequence). CDR3 coding DNA: TGTGCCAGCAGCCCCGGGACCCACGAGCAGTACTTC. It translates to CASSPGTHEQYF.